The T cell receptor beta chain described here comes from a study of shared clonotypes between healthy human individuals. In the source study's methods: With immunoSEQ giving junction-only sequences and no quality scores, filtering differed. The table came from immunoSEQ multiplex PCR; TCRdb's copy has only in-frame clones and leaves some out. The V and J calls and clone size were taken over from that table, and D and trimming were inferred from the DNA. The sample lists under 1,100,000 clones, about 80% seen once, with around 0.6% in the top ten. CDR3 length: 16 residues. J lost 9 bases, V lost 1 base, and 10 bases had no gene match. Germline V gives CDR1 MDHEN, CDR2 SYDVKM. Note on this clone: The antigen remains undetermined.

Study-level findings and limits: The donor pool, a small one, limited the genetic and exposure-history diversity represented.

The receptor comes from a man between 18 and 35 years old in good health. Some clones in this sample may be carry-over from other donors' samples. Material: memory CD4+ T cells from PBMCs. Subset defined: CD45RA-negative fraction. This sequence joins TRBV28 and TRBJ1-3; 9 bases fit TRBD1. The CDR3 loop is CASSLSDRGSLGTIYF. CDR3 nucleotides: TGTGCCAGCAGTTTATCCGACAGGGGGAGCCTCGGCACCATATATTTT. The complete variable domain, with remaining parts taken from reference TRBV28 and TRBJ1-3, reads DVKVTQSSRYLVKRTGEKVFLECVQDMDHENMFWYRQDPGLGLRLIYFSYDVKMKEKGDIPEGYSVSREKKERFSLILESASTNQTSMYLCASSLSDRGSLGTIYFGEGSWLTVV.